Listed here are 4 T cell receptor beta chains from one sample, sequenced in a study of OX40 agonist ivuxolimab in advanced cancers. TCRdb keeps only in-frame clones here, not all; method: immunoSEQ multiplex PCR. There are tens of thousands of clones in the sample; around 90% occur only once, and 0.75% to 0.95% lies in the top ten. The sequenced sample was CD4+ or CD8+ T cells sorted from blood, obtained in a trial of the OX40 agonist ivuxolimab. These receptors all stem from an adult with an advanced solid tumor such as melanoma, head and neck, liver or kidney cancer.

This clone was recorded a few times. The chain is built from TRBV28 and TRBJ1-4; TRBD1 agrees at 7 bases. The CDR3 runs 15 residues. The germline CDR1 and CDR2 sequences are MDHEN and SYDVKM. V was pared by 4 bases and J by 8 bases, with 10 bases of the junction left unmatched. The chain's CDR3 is CASSSQTGSREKLFF. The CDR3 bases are TGTGCCAGCAGTTCTCAGACAGGGTCGAGGGAAAAACTGTTTTTT.

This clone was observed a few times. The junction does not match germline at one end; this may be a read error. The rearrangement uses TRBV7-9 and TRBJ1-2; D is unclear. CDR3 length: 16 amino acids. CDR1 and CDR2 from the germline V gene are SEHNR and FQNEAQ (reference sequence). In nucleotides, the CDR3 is TGTGCCAGCAGCTCCGAGGGAGGGTGGCGGTACTACGGCTACACCTTC. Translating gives CASSSEGGWRYYGYTF.

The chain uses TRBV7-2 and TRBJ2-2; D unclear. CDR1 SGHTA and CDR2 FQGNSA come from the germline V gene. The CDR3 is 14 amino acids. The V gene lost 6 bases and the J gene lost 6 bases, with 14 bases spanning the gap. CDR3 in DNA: TGTGCCAGCAGTATAGGCGGTGGGCCCGGGGAGCTGTTTTTT. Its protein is CASSIGGGPGELFF.

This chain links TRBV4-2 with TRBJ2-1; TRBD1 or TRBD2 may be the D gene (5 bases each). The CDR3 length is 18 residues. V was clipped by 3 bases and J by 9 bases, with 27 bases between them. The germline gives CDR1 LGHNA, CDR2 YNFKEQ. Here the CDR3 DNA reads TGTGCCAGCAGCCACCACGGGGTGGGAGAAGGGGTAAAGGGTGAGCAGTTCTTC. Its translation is CASSHHGVGEGVKGEQFF.